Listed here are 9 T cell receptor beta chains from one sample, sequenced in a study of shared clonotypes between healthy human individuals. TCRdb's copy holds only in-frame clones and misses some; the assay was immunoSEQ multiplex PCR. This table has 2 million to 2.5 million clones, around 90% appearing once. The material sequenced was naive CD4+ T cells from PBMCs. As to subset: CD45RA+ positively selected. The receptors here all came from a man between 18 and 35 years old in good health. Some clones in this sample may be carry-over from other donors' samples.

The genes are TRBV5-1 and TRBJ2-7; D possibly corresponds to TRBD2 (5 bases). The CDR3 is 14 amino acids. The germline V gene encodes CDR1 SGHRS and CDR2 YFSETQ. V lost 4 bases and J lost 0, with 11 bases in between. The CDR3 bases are TGCGCCAGCAGCGGGAGCCTTCACTCCTACGAGCAGTACTTC. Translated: CASSGSLHSYEQYF. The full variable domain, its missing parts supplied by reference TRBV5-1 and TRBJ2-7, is KAGVTQTPRYLIKTRGQQVTLSCSPISGHRSVSWYQQTPGQGLQFLFEYFSETQRNKGNFPGRFSGRQFSNSRSEMNVSTLELGDSALYLCASSGSLHSYEQYFGPGTRLTVT.

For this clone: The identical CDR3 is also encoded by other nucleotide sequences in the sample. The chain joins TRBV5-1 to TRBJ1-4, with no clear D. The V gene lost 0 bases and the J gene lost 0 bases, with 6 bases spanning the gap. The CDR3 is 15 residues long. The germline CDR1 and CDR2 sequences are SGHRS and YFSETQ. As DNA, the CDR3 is TGCGCCAGCAGCTTGGGCTCAGCAACTAATGAAAAACTGTTTTTT. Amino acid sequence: CASSLGSATNEKLFF. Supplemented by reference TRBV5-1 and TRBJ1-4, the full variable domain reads KAGVTQTPRYLIKTRGQQVTLSCSPISGHRSVSWYQQTPGQGLQFLFEYFSETQRNKGNFPGRFSGRQFSNSRSEMNVSTLELGDSALYLCASSLGSATNEKLFFGSGTQLSVL.

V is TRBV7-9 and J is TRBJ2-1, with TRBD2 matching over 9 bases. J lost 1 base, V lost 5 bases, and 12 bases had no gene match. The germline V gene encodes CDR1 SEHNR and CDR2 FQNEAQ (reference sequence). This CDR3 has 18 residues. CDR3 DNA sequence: TGTGCCAGCAGCGCGATAAATGAGCGGGAGGTTTCCTACAATGAGCAGTTCTTC. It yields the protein CASSAINEREVSYNEQFF. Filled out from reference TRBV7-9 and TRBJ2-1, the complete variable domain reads DTGVSQNPRHKITKRGQNVTFRCDPISEHNRLYWYRQTLGQGPEFLTYFQNEAQLEKSRLLSDRFSAERPKGSFSTLEIQRTEQGDSAMYLCASSAINEREVSYNEQFFGPGTRLTVL.

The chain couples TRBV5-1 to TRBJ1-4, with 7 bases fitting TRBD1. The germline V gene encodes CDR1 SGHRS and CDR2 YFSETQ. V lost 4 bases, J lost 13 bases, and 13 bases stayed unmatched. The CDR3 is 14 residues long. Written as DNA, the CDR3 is TGCGCCAGCAGCCCAGACAGGGCCTTTGGGGGACTGTTTTTT. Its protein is CASSPDRAFGGLFF.

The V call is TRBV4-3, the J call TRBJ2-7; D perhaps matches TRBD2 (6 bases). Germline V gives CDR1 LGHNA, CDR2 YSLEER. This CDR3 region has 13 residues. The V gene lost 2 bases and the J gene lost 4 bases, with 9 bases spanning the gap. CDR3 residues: CASSQLRGYEQYF. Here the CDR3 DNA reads TGCGCCAGCAGCCAACTTCGGGGGTACGAGCAGTACTTC.

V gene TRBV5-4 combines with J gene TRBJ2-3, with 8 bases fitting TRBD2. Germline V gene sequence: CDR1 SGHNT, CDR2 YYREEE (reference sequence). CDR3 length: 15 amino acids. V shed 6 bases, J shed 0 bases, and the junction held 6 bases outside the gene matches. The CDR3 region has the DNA TGTGCCAGCACCTCGGGAGGGCTGAGCACAGATACGCAGTATTTT. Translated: CASTSGGLSTDTQYF.

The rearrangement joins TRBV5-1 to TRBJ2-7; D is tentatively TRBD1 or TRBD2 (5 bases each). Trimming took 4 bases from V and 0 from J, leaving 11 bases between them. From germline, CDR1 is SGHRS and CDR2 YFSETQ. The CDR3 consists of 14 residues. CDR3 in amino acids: CASSDIGGSYEQYF. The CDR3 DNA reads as TGCGCCAGCAGCGACATTGGGGGCTCCTACGAGCAGTACTTC.

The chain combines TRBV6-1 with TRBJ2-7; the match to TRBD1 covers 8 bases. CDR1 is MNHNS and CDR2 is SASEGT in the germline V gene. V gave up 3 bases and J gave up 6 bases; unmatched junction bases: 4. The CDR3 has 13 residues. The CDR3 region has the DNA TGTGCCAGCAGTGAGACAGGGGTGGCCGAGCAGTACTTC. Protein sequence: CASSETGVAEQYF.

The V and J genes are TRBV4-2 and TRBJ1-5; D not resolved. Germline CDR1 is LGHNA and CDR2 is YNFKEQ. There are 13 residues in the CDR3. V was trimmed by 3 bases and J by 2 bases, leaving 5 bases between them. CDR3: CASSQPGNQPQHF. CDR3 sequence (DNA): TGTGCCAGCAGCCAGCCAGGCAATCAGCCCCAGCATTTT.